This TCR beta chain was identified during a study of cytomegalovirus exposure and HLA in healthy donors. The PCR contained 60 Vbeta and 13 Jbeta primers. The table came from immunoSEQ multiplex PCR; TCRdb's copy has only in-frame clones and leaves some out. The repertoire consists of roughly 110,000 clones, with roughly 71% occurring once and the leading ten covering roughly 2.9%. The origin of this receptor is a male donor in good health and CMV-seropositive. Input material: PBMCs.

In DNA form, the CDR3 reads TGTGCCAGCAGCTTTGGGACAGGGAGCACTGAAGCTTTCTTT. This gives the protein CASSFGTGSTEAFF. The V and J genes are TRBV11-2 and TRBJ1-1; 9 nucleotides match TRBD1. Germline CDR1 SGHAT, CDR2 FQNNGV. V was pared by 3 bases and J by 4 bases, with 3 bases of the junction left unmatched. The CDR3 sequence is 14 residues long.